These 2 T cell receptor beta chains were all obtained from the same sample, sequenced in a study of cytomegalovirus exposure and HLA in healthy donors. Here immunoSEQ multiplex PCR was the method, and the copy in TCRdb shows in-frame clones only, minus some. The sample yields under 100,000 clones, 90% to 95% seen once. Specimen: PBMCs. The origin of the receptors is a woman in her late teens or twenties in good health and CMV-seronegative.

This sequence joins TRBV10-1 and TRBJ2-7; D perhaps matches TRBD1 (5 bases). The CDR3 contains 12 residues. Germline assignment: CDR1 WNHNN and CDR2 SYGVQD (reference sequence). In DNA form, the CDR3 reads TGCGTCCAGATCAACAGGAAGCACGAGCAGTACTTC. This codes for CVQINRKHEQYF.

The V and J genes are TRBV19 and TRBJ2-5; TRBD2 agrees at 10 bases. V lost 3 bases, J lost 5 bases, and 9 bases stayed unmatched. From germline, CDR1 is LNHDA and CDR2 SQIVND (reference sequence). This CDR3 has 16 amino acids. The CDR3 loop reads CASSMVAGGGRETQYF. The DNA for the CDR3 is TGTGCCAGTAGTATGGTAGCGGGAGGAGGGCGGGAGACCCAGTACTTC.